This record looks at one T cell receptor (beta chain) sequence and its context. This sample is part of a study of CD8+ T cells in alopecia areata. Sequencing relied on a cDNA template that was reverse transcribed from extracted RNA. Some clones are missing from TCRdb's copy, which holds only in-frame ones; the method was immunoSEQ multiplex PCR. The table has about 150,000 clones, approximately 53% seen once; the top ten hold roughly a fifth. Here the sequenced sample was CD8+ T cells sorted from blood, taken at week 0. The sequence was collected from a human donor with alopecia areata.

The CDR3 sequence: CAWSDNSNQPQHF. As DNA, the CDR3 is TGTGCCTGGAGTGACAATAGCAATCAGCCCCAGCATTTT. The genes are TRBV30 and TRBJ1-5; D gene uncertain. This CDR3 is built from 13 residues. CDR1 GTSNPN and CDR2 SVGIG come from the germline V gene (reference sequence). V lost 1 base to trimming and J lost 0 bases, with 4 bases between them.